The rows below give T cell receptor beta chains drawn from one sample of a study of human T cells and chemical hapten exposure. TCRdb used MiXCR to reprocess the RACE reads, holding one entry per CDR3 protein. The sample yields 350,000 to 400,000 distinct CDR3 sequences, around 5.5% seen once. Sequencing was performed on whole blood, taken in connection with sensitization to the hapten diphenylcyclopropenone (DPC). All receptors come from a woman aged 45-65 years with alopecia areata. Some clones in this sample may be carry-over from other donors' samples. Each CDR3 is given with its conserved first and last residue. Fields, in order: V gene, D gene, J gene, clone size, CDR3 DNA, CDR3 protein. A D gene is named only where the DNA matches it firmly. Expanded clones get a size class; other rows say once, few or many, or leave the size out.

TRBV20-1	-	TRBJ2-1	many	TGCAGTGCTAGGAGAGCGGAGGGTCCTGGTGAGCAGTTCTTC	CSARRAEGPGEQFF
TRBV27	-	TRBJ1-5	few	TGTGCCAGCAGTTTTTCGACAGCTAATAGCAATCAGCCCCAGCATTTT	CASSFSTANSNQPQHF
TRBV6-2/TRBV6-3	-	TRBJ1-2	many	TGTGCCACCCGGGACAAACTTAACTATGGCTACACCTTC	CATRDKLNYGYTF
TRBV3-1	TRBD1	TRBJ1-1	many	TGTGCCAGCAGCCAAGCGACAGGGGCGAGTAGGACTGAAGCTTTCTTT	CASSQATGASRTEAFF
TRBV28	TRBD2	TRBJ2-5	many	TGTGCCAGCAGTCCTAGCGGGAGGTCAGAGACCCAGTACTTC	CASSPSGRSETQYF
TRBV30	-	TRBJ2-7	few	TGTGCCTGGAGTGGAGAGTCAGGGAGGTACGAGCAGTACTTC	CAWSGESGRYEQYF
TRBV3-1	-	TRBJ2-7	many	TGTGCCAGCAGCCAAGGTCAGGGCGAGCAGTACTTC	CASSQGQGEQYF
TRBV12-3/TRBV12-4	TRBD1	TRBJ2-1	few	TGTGCCAGCAGTCCGGGATGGCAGGGGGCGCGAAAAGGTGAGCAGTTCTTC	CASSPGWQGARKGEQFF
TRBV29-1	-	TRBJ2-5	-	TGCAGCGCAAACCGGGACCAACAAGAGACCCAGTACTTC	CSANRDQQETQYF
TRBV20-1	-	TRBJ2-3	-	TGCAGCGCGGAGGACAGCACAGATACGCAGTATTTT	CSAEDSTDTQYF
TRBV5-1	TRBD2	TRBJ2-5	many	TGCGCCAGCGGTCCTTGGACTAGCGAAAAAGAGACCCAGTACTTC	CASGPWTSEKETQYF
TRBV12-3/TRBV12-4	-	TRBJ2-1	few	TGTGCCAGCCAGAGATCGAATGAGCAGTTCTTC	CASQRSNEQFF
TRBV18	-	TRBJ1-5	few	TGTGCCAGCTCACCGACAGGCGGGTCTAAGCAGCCCCAGCATTTT	CASSPTGGSKQPQHF
TRBV29-1	-	TRBJ2-1	many	TGCAGCGTTGAAGACCCACAGGGCAACAATGAGCAGTTCTTC	CSVEDPQGNNEQFF
TRBV5-8	-	TRBJ2-6	many	TGTGCCAGCAGCGCCGGATTAAGCTCTGGGGCCAACGTCCTGACTTTC	CASSAGLSSGANVLTF
TRBV5-6	TRBD1	TRBJ2-2	few	TGTGCCAGCAGCTTTGGGACAGCCAACACCGGGGAGCTGTTTTTT	CASSFGTANTGELFF
TRBV3-1	-	TRBJ1-2	few	TGTGCCAGCAGCCATGGGTACAGCCACTATGGCTACACCTTC	CASSHGYSHYGYTF
TRBV28	-	TRBJ2-5	many	TGTGCCAGCAGTGTCGTCACAGGGGAGGTGACCCAGTACTTC	CASSVVTGEVTQYF
TRBV27	-	TRBJ1-3	many	TGTGCCAGCAGTTTGAGCGGAGGGGGCTCTGGAAACACCATATATTTT	CASSLSGGGSGNTIYF
TRBV4-2	TRBD2	TRBJ2-1	many	TGTGCCAGCAGCCAAGCGGGGGGGAACAATGAGCAGTTCTTC	CASSQAGGNNEQFF
TRBV3-1	-	TRBJ2-2	-	TGTGCCAGCAGCCATGACTCCAGGGAGGGGGACACCGGGGAGCTGTTTTTT	CASSHDSREGDTGELFF
TRBV12-3/TRBV12-4	-	TRBJ1-1	few	TGTGCCAGCAGTTTACGGGTGGAGAACACTGAAGCTTTCTTT	CASSLRVENTEAFF
TRBV9	-	TRBJ2-7	many	TGTGCCAGCAGCCCAGAGGGGCAGGGCAGCGACGAGCAGTACTTC	CASSPEGQGSDEQYF
TRBV10-3	-	TRBJ1-4	few	TGTGCCACGACCGTAGGGCAGGGAGATAATGAAAAACTGTTTTTT	CATTVGQGDNEKLFF
TRBV12-3/TRBV12-4	-	TRBJ1-1	few	TGTGCCAGCAGTTTACGGGACATGAACACTGAAGCTTTCTTT	CASSLRDMNTEAFF
TRBV6-1	TRBD2	TRBJ2-1	many	TGTGCCAGCAGTGATCATGGCGGGAGTTCCTACAATGAGCAGTTCTTC	CASSDHGGSSYNEQFF
TRBV6-5	TRBD2	TRBJ2-5	many	TGTGCCAGCAGTTGGACTAGCGGATCCCAAGAGACCCAGTACTTC	CASSWTSGSQETQYF
TRBV24-1	-	TRBJ2-2	many	TGTGCCACCCGTATGGCGAACACCGGGGAGCTGTTTTTT	CATRMANTGELFF
TRBV12-3/TRBV12-4	-	TRBJ2-1	many	TGTGCCAGCACCTCACAGCCGCCCTCCTACAATGAGCAGTTCTTC	CASTSQPPSYNEQFF
TRBV7-8	TRBD1	TRBJ2-6	many	TGTGCCAGCAGCCAGGTGTCAGGGGGCCTTCGGGCCAACGTCCTGACTTTC	CASSQVSGGLRANVLTF
TRBV25-1	-	TRBJ1-1	few	TGTGCCAGCAGCGAAAGGACAGAGAACACTGAAGCTTTCTTT	CASSERTENTEAFF
TRBV6-5	TRBD1	TRBJ2-3	-	TGTGCCACCACGACAGGGGCCTCGTTAGATACGCAGTATTTT	CATTTGASLDTQYF
TRBV5-1	TRBD1	TRBJ2-5	few	TGCCCCAGCAGCTGGACAGGGGGCCAAGAGACCCAGTACTTC	CPSSWTGGQETQYF
TRBV5-1	TRBD1	TRBJ2-3	few	TGCGCCAGCAGCTTGGGGTCGGGGACAGGGGAGACAGATACGCAGTATTTT	CASSLGSGTGETDTQYF
TRBV9	-	TRBJ2-7	few	TGTGCCAGCAGCGCTAGACTAGTCTCCTACGAGCAGTACTTC	CASSARLVSYEQYF
TRBV29-1	-	TRBJ1-2	many	TGCAGCGTTGATGAGCGGGGGCAGAGCTATGGCTACACCTTC	CSVDERGQSYGYTF
TRBV6-5	-	TRBJ2-7	-	TGTGCCAGCGCCGGAGGAGGTTACGAGCAGTACTTC	CASAGGGYEQYF
TRBV12-3/TRBV12-4	TRBD2	TRBJ2-1	many	TGTGCCAGCAGTCCCCTGGGACTAGCTACGTTAGGGGAGCAGTTCTTC	CASSPLGLATLGEQFF
TRBV28	-	TRBJ2-7	-	TGTGCCAGCAGGGGAGGAGGGAGCTCCTACGAGCAGTACTTC	CASRGGGSSYEQYF
TRBV15	TRBD2	TRBJ2-1	-	TGTGCCACCAGCAGAGATCTCTTAGCGGGAGGCCCTGGGTTCTTC	CATSRDLLAGGPGFF
TRBV9	-	TRBJ1-1	many	TGTGCCAGCAGCGTAGGGTCCACAGGAGTAATGAACACTGAAGCTTTCTTT	CASSVGSTGVMNTEAFF
TRBV3-1	TRBD2	TRBJ2-7	few	TGTGCCAGCAGCCAAGGGGCGGGGGGACCATCCTACGAGCAGTACTTC	CASSQGAGGPSYEQYF